The entry below describes one T cell receptor (beta chain). No cognate antigen has been identified for it. No much larger clone exists at a distance of one base, and base qualities are not known. The entry originates in a study of cytomegalovirus exposure and HLA in healthy donors (dated by TCRdb to 2017 to 2019). About the full investigation: An earlier analysis of roughly 610 of the donors reported 276 Gb of sequence data and about 120 million unique TCR beta sequences obtained from about 179 million T cells. About 280 gigabases of sequencing data and around 85 million unique TCR sequences made up an early release that covered some 640 HLA-typed donors. Of the 350 to 450 genotyped donors, 65% to 90% fell in the genetic ancestry cluster associated with self-reported Caucasian donors. The study aimed to test whether cataloging public T cell receptors could reveal signatures of past pathogen exposure. The study profiled the T cell repertoires of under 700 subjects by immunosequencing and related them to cytomegalovirus serostatus. A separate validation cohort of roughly 130 different subjects was used in addition to the roughly 720-subject first cohort. High-throughput TCR immunosequencing, statistical association of individual TCRs with disease status, and machine learning were combined to predict cytomegalovirus infection status. A later analysis re-analyzed previously published TCR beta repertoires from approximately 670 donors and added high-resolution HLA genotyping to study TCR occurrence patterns. Rather than drawing on any new phenotypic data, the later analysis identified candidate immune exposures from TCR beta sequences and the way those sequences occurred across donors. An earlier analysis of several hundred of the donors applied high-throughput TCR beta sequencing to assess whether each TCR beta V gene segment acted as functional or pseudogenic. Donor age, sex, ethnicity and CMV serostatus were compiled alongside the repertoire data. A later genetic analysis took genome-wide SNP genotypes for about 65% of the 666 donors and used that subset as a discovery cohort. Every repertoire in the discovery cohort had been generated on one and the same sequencing platform. Both class I and class II loci were covered by HLA typing, at four-digit resolution. The number of typed donors differed by locus: about 620-640 for A, B, C, DRB1 and DQB1; some 500 for DQA1; some 610 for DPA1; and 450 to 480 for DPB1. Roughly five DR-DQ haplotypes were treated as single units for association and clustering because of strong linkage in the cohort. On average, roughly 250,000 unique TCR beta nucleotide sequences were sequenced per donor among about 400 genotyped donors of the cohort, with approximately 18% of those sequences being non-productive.

V lost 5 bases and J lost 4 bases; the stretch between them is 7 bases long. The germline V gene (reference sequence) yields SEHNR for CDR1 and FQNEAQ for CDR2. Counted from cysteine to phenylalanine, this CDR3 has 12 amino acids. CDR3 DNA only is kept here, 36 bases in frame from base 1. The library was prepared using the immunoSEQ multiplex PCR assay. A mixture of 60 forward primers for TCR Vbeta segments and 13 reverse primers for TCR Jbeta segments was used in the multiplex PCR. A multiplex PCR assay on genomic DNA amplified the CDR3 region of rearranged TCR beta genes. Amplified TCR beta libraries were sequenced as 87-base-pair reads on the Illumina HiSeq System. Per the authors' processing: A later analysis counted tens of millions of unique TCR beta chains across the roughly 700 repertoires, and around 9.9 million of these chains were shared by at least two donors. Raw reads were error-corrected and collapsed into unique sequences with a nearest-neighbor algorithm that merged closely related sequences to remove PCR and sequencing errors. Alignment of CDR3 sequences to IMGT reference sequences was used to assign V, D and J gene segments. For a sequence to be retained, a match of at least six nucleotides to both a V gene segment and a J gene segment was required. A rearrangement was called productive if the CDR3 had no stop codons and remained in frame with V and J, and every other rearrangement was called non-productive. Following IMGT convention, CDR3 was defined as the stretch from the second conserved V-encoded cysteine up to the conserved J-encoded phenylalanine. The earlier analysis of some 540 of the donors excluded any sequence lacking an unambiguous match to a single V gene segment. An earlier analysis of under 750 of the donors called V segments functional above 56.7% productive rearrangements and segregating when the between-donor standard deviation exceeded 5%. A statistical classification framework was built to diagnose cytomegalovirus status from the catalog of TCR beta chain sequences. In a later analysis, TCR nucleotide sequences were compared against IMGT/GENE-DB human TR gene sequences so that V and J genes could be assigned. In a later analysis, CDR3 sequences and most-parsimonious VDJ recombination scenarios were assigned using the TCRdist pipeline. In a later analysis, each TCR beta chain was defined by its CDR3 amino acid sequence together with its V-gene family, and reads without a unique V-gene family were excluded. To address suspected cross-contamination and a sequencing artifact, a later analysis removed a few hundred highly shared, low-generation-probability nucleotide sequences. For each public chain, a later analysis derived a clonal expansion index from normalized ranks of inferred template counts within each repertoire. A later analysis computed generation probabilities with a VDJ recombination model fitted to out-of-frame rearrangements, and checked the results against IGoR. In a later analysis, TCR-TCR, TCR-HLA and TCR-CMV co-occurrence was scored with hypergeometric tests, and a repertoire-size bias correction was applied to TCR pairs. To estimate false discovery rates, a later analysis permuted the HLA or CMV assignments 20 times. In a later analysis, co-occurring TCRs were grouped using DBSCAN, with TCRdist sequence similarity added in when clustering inside HLA-allele-positive subsets. Repertoires with fewer than 30,000 or more than 120,000 public chains, plus five repertoires with anomalous nucleotide sharing, were excluded from co-occurrence clustering. What TCRdb holds here is the immuneACCESS table cut down to in-frame rearrangements. Part of the clones is not present; checked against another copy, under half of the missing clones reflect an unresolved V gene, and the others are unexplained. That table is the source of V, J and clone size, and D and trimming were worked out from the DNA. The sample table shows 95,000 to 100,000 clones, and under 85% are seen once. The biggest ten clones account for approximately 2% of the sample.

In total, about 650 healthy bone marrow donors made up the cohort. Cohort members were all nominally healthy when sampled, although unrecorded immune exposures were likely present. The donor tested CMV seronegative, placing the donor among the 350 to 400 seronegative members of the cohort. A peripheral blood sample was provided by each donor, and peripheral blood mononuclear cells were used for TCR beta sequencing. The Qiagen DNeasy Blood Extraction Kit was used to extract genomic DNA from the blood cell samples. Overall study outcomes, separate from this receptor: In a later analysis, the rate of TCR association differed among HLA loci, with DRB1 alleles having the most associated TCRs and HLA-C alleles having the fewest. Because counts were too low, about 18 rarely observed V segments, including chromosome 9 orphons, were excluded from the earlier analysis of under 650 of the donors. The 87-base-pair reads could not distinguish some IMGT-functional V segments, including TRBV6-2 and TRBV6-3, so those segments were excluded. Compared with the roughly 710-donor mean, donors in an Asian-associated ancestry cluster had fewer N-insertions in productive TCRs, according to a later genetic analysis. At a false discovery rate of 0.05, a later analysis linked around 15,000 TCR beta sequences to specific HLA alleles. The study listed 150 to 200 TCR beta chains as associated with cytomegalovirus. Most TCR sequences were observed very rarely across donors, whereas some public TCRs were present in many individuals. Broadly in line with IMGT annotations, most TCR beta V segments showed up in productive rearrangements about 87% or about 30% of the time in an earlier analysis of around 550 of the donors. Roughly uniform sequencing depth across donors was assumed in presence/absence analyses, although this assumption may not hold. The classifier was reported to diagnose cytomegalovirus status with high specificity and sensitivity in both the original and validation cohorts. It was suggested by the authors that the approach could potentially be generalized to other disease states and immunological phenotypes. A further reported finding was that TCR beta sequences accurately predicted the HLA-A and HLA-B alleles for most subjects in the first cohort. Correlated functional status among segregating V segments might reflect linkage disequilibrium, but an unknown experimental factor could not be ruled out. An association between a missense DCLRE1C variant and V-gene and J-gene trimming of TCR beta chains was found in a later genetic analysis and replicated in an independent cohort. In vitro tests confirmed that a few of the cytomegalovirus-associated TCR beta chains recognize cytomegalovirus antigens. Assigning TCR associations to individual alleles was difficult when HLA alleles, especially DR and DQ, strongly co-occurred. A cluster of highly shared sequence variants was judged likely to be a technical artifact of the sequencing pipeline. This cohort had only TCR beta chains sequenced, and the lack of alpha or paired-chain data limited which features could be detected. In a later analysis, HLA-associated TCR beta chains were found to be more clonally expanded and to have lower generation probabilities than equally common non-associated chains. Because some donors lacked HLA typing at each locus, the association tests relied only on the typed subset. The only immune exposure information available for the cohort was CMV serostatus. In a later analysis, several top co-occurrence clusters were reported to appear linked to parvovirus B19, influenza, CMV and Epstein-Barr virus. A later analysis found that most CMV-associated TCR beta chains appeared HLA-restricted, with HLA associations seemingly driven largely by CMV exposure.

The chain employs TRBV7-9 and TRBJ2-3; the D gene is unclear. Material: PBMCs. This clonotype was obtained from a man aged 35 to 55 in good health and CMV-seronegative. The CDR3 protein: CASSQQPDTQYF. The sequenced DNA is TGTGCCAGCAGCCAACAGCCAGATACGCAGTATTTT.